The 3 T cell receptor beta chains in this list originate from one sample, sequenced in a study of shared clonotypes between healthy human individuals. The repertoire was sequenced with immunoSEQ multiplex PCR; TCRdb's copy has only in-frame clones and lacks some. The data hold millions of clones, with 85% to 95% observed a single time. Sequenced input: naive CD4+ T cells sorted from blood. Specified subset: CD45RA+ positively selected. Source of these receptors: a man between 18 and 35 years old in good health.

The CDR3 spells CASIPLGASGNTIYF. DNA for the CDR3: TGTGCCAGCATCCCGCTCGGGGCCTCTGGAAACACCATATATTTT. The rearrangement joins TRBV6-5 to TRBJ1-3; TRBD1 might be the D (5 bases). This CDR3 contains 15 residues. Deletions cut 7 bases from V and 0 bases from J, with 13 bases between. Germline V gene data show CDR1 as MNHEY and CDR2 as SVGAGI.

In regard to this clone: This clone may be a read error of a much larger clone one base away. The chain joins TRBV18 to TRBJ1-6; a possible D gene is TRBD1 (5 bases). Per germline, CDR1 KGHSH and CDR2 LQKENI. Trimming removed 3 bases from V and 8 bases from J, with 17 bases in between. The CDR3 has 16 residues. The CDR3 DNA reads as TGTGCCAGCTCACCCGACAGCCAGGCGGGCCATTCACCCCTCCACTTT. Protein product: CASSPDSQAGHSPLHF.

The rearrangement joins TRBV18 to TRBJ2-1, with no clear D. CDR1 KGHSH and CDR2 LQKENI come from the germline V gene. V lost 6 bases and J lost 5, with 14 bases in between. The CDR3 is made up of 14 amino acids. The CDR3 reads CASSHSYSNNEQFF. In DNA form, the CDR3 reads TGTGCCAGCTCTCACTCCTACAGTAACAATGAGCAGTTCTTC.